Listed below are T cell receptor beta chains from one sample, sequenced in a study of T-cell reconstitution after alpha-beta-depleted transplantation in children. One entry per CDR3 protein, called by TCRdb with MiXCR from the PCR reads. This sample has hundreds of thousands of distinct CDR3 sequences, with 13% found just once. The sample consisted of PBMCs, mostly from graft donor cells, taken 360 days after TCRalphabeta/CD19-depleted stem cell transplant. These TCRs come from a male patient younger than 18 who had a stem cell transplant for acute myeloid leukemia, so the T cells may come from the graft donor. Both conserved end residues are part of each CDR3. A D gene is named only where the DNA matches it firmly. Size tells how often a clone was seen (once, few, many) or the class of an expanded clone, and some rows leave it out.

d_gene: TRBD2; j_gene: TRBJ2-3; abundance: .; v_gene: TRBV30; CDR3aa: CAWLRTSGRRFTDTQYF; CDR3nt: TGTGCCTGGCTGCGGACTAGCGGGAGGAGATTCACAGATACGCAGTATTTT
d_gene: .; j_gene: TRBJ1-1; abundance: .; v_gene: TRBV6-5; CDR3aa: CASSYSSPGNTEAFF; CDR3nt: TGTGCCAGCAGTTACTCGTCCCCCGGGAACACTGAAGCTTTCTTT
d_gene: .; j_gene: TRBJ1-5; abundance: few; v_gene: TRBV7-6; CDR3aa: CASSLSTDHSQPQHF; CDR3nt: TGTGCCAGCAGCCTGTCGACAGACCACAGTCAGCCCCAGCATTTT
d_gene: TRBD2; j_gene: TRBJ2-6; abundance: .; v_gene: TRBV18; CDR3aa: CASSLLAGGPGANVLTF; CDR3nt: TGTGCCAGCTCACTACTAGCGGGAGGGCCTGGGGCCAACGTCCTGACTTTC
d_gene: .; j_gene: TRBJ2-5; abundance: .; v_gene: TRBV20-1; CDR3aa: CSGILHTGLETQYF; CDR3nt: TGCAGTGGGATTCTCCATACAGGGCTGGAGACCCAGTACTTC
d_gene: .; j_gene: TRBJ2-3; abundance: few; v_gene: TRBV7-7; CDR3aa: CASSSEPSTDTQYF; CDR3nt: TGTGCTAGCAGCTCGGAGCCTAGCACAGATACGCAGTATTTT
d_gene: .; j_gene: TRBJ1-1; abundance: many; v_gene: TRBV7-9; CDR3aa: CASSTGFPEAFF; CDR3nt: TGTGCCAGCAGCACAGGGTTCCCTGAAGCTTTCTTT
d_gene: .; j_gene: TRBJ1-1; abundance: .; v_gene: TRBV7-2; CDR3aa: CASSYTQAGLYTEAFF; CDR3nt: TGTGCCAGCAGCTACACCCAAGCGGGGCTTTACACTGAAGCTTTCTTT
d_gene: .; j_gene: TRBJ1-2; abundance: few; v_gene: TRBV20-1; CDR3aa: CSAKRWTDGYTF; CDR3nt: TGCAGTGCCAAGAGATGGACGGATGGCTACACCTTC
d_gene: TRBD2; j_gene: TRBJ2-7; abundance: .; v_gene: TRBV20-1; CDR3aa: CSAAGTSSEQYF; CDR3nt: TGCAGTGCGGCCGGGACTAGCAGCGAGCAGTACTTC
d_gene: TRBD2; j_gene: TRBJ2-1; abundance: .; v_gene: TRBV6-2/TRBV6-3; CDR3aa: CASSSYGRERYNEQFF; CDR3nt: TGTGCCAGCAGTTCATACGGGCGGGAGCGATACAATGAGCAGTTCTTC
d_gene: TRBD1; j_gene: TRBJ2-7; abundance: many; v_gene: TRBV15; CDR3aa: CATSRPGQPNYEQYF; CDR3nt: TGTGCCACCAGCAGGCCGGGACAGCCTAATTACGAGCAGTACTTC
d_gene: .; j_gene: TRBJ2-1; abundance: many; v_gene: TRBV9; CDR3aa: CASSVATLGNEQFF; CDR3nt: TGTGCCAGCAGCGTAGCTACCCTAGGAAATGAGCAGTTCTTC
d_gene: .; j_gene: TRBJ2-1; abundance: few; v_gene: TRBV28; CDR3aa: CASSSRLKTGLHEQFF; CDR3nt: TGTGCCAGCAGTTCCCGTCTAAAGACAGGCCTCCATGAGCAGTTCTTC
d_gene: .; j_gene: TRBJ1-2; abundance: few; v_gene: TRBV5-1; CDR3aa: CASSWGTDGGYGYTF; CDR3nt: TGCGCCAGCAGCTGGGGGACGGACGGGGGCTATGGCTACACCTTC
d_gene: TRBD2; j_gene: TRBJ2-5; abundance: many; v_gene: TRBV28; CDR3aa: CASSSGGGMVIRTQYF; CDR3nt: TGTGCCAGCAGTTCGGGGGGAGGGATGGTAATCCGGACCCAGTACTTC
d_gene: .; j_gene: TRBJ2-1; abundance: many; v_gene: TRBV12-3/TRBV12-4; CDR3aa: CASCNGRPSGNEQFF; CDR3nt: TGTGCTAGCTGTAACGGGAGACCTAGTGGCAATGAGCAGTTCTTC
d_gene: .; j_gene: TRBJ2-5; abundance: many; v_gene: TRBV6-2/TRBV6-3; CDR3aa: CASSYVQETQYF; CDR3nt: TGTGCCAGCAGTTATGTCCAAGAGACCCAGTACTTC
d_gene: TRBD2; j_gene: TRBJ2-1; abundance: few; v_gene: TRBV30; CDR3aa: CAWRRRTSDNEQFF; CDR3nt: TGTGCCTGGAGGCGCCGGACTAGTGACAATGAGCAGTTCTTC
d_gene: TRBD2; j_gene: TRBJ2-5; abundance: .; v_gene: TRBV7-8; CDR3aa: CASSSNSGEGETQYF; CDR3nt: TGTGCCAGCAGCTCCAACTCGGGGGAGGGAGAGACCCAGTACTTC
d_gene: TRBD2; j_gene: TRBJ2-7; abundance: .; v_gene: TRBV28; CDR3aa: CASSLLLAGGEQYF; CDR3nt: TGTGCCAGCAGTTTACTTCTAGCGGGAGGGGAGCAGTACTTC
d_gene: .; j_gene: TRBJ2-1; abundance: few; v_gene: TRBV10-2; CDR3aa: CASNSDSYNEQFF; CDR3nt: TGCGCCAGCAACAGCGACTCCTACAATGAGCAGTTCTTC
d_gene: .; j_gene: TRBJ2-1; abundance: few; v_gene: TRBV11-2; CDR3aa: CASIKNHGGTYNEQFF; CDR3nt: TGTGCCAGCATCAAAAATCACGGGGGCACCTACAATGAGCAGTTCTTC
d_gene: .; j_gene: TRBJ2-1; abundance: few; v_gene: TRBV19; CDR3aa: CASSIMDGYNEQFF; CDR3nt: TGTGCCAGTAGTATAATGGACGGCTACAATGAGCAGTTCTTC
d_gene: TRBD2; j_gene: TRBJ2-1; abundance: .; v_gene: TRBV28; CDR3aa: CASKIGGGFYNEQFF; CDR3nt: TGTGCCAGCAAAATCGGGGGGGGATTCTACAATGAGCAGTTCTTC
d_gene: TRBD1; j_gene: TRBJ1-5; abundance: .; v_gene: TRBV5-1; CDR3aa: CASSLGVGQGNQPQHF; CDR3nt: TGCGCCAGCAGCTTGGGAGTGGGACAGGGCAATCAGCCCCAGCATTTT
d_gene: .; j_gene: TRBJ2-1; abundance: few; v_gene: TRBV2; CDR3aa: CASSEDRNEQFF; CDR3nt: TGTGCCAGCAGTGAAGACCGGAATGAGCAGTTCTTC
d_gene: .; j_gene: TRBJ2-5; abundance: .; v_gene: TRBV20-1; CDR3aa: CSARVGLAYLETQYF; CDR3nt: TGCAGTGCTAGAGTCGGGCTCGCTTACTTGGAGACCCAGTACTTC
d_gene: .; j_gene: TRBJ2-2; abundance: many; v_gene: TRBV27; CDR3aa: CASSPPSVGVWTGELFF; CDR3nt: TGTGCCAGCAGTCCACCGTCCGTTGGAGTATGGACCGGGGAGCTGTTTTTT
d_gene: .; j_gene: TRBJ1-2; abundance: many; v_gene: TRBV4-3; CDR3aa: CASSQGPVINYGYTF; CDR3nt: TGCGCCAGCAGCCAAGGCCCAGTGATTAACTATGGCTACACCTTC
d_gene: TRBD1; j_gene: TRBJ2-1; abundance: .; v_gene: TRBV11-2; CDR3aa: CASSQGTGLSLYNEQFF; CDR3nt: TGTGCCAGCAGTCAGGGGACAGGGCTAAGTCTGTACAATGAGCAGTTCTTC
d_gene: .; j_gene: TRBJ2-4; abundance: .; v_gene: TRBV14; CDR3aa: CASSQDDRGRRAKNIQYF; CDR3nt: TGTGCCAGCAGCCAAGATGATCGGGGGCGGAGGGCCAAAAACATTCAGTACTTC
d_gene: .; j_gene: TRBJ1-1; abundance: many; v_gene: TRBV10-3; CDR3aa: CAISGQDNTEAFF; CDR3nt: TGTGCCATCAGTGGACAGGACAACACTGAAGCTTTCTTT
d_gene: TRBD2; j_gene: TRBJ2-5; abundance: .; v_gene: TRBV20-1; CDR3aa: CSASGLRAGGETQYF; CDR3nt: TGCAGTGCTTCGGGACTCAGGGCGGGGGGAGAGACCCAGTACTTC
d_gene: TRBD2; j_gene: TRBJ2-7; abundance: few; v_gene: TRBV11-1; CDR3aa: CASSRLAGTSGSNVYEQYF; CDR3nt: TGTGCCAGCAGCAGACTCGCCGGGACTAGCGGTAGTAACGTCTACGAGCAGTACTTC
d_gene: TRBD2; j_gene: TRBJ2-5; abundance: .; v_gene: TRBV20-1; CDR3aa: CSAILGVAGEQETQYF; CDR3nt: TGCAGTGCTATACTCGGGGTAGCGGGAGAACAAGAGACCCAGTACTTC
d_gene: TRBD2; j_gene: TRBJ2-1; abundance: few; v_gene: TRBV7-9; CDR3aa: CASSRGLAGEEQFF; CDR3nt: TGTGCCAGCAGCCGGGGACTAGCGGGAGAAGAGCAGTTCTTC
d_gene: .; j_gene: TRBJ1-2; abundance: .; v_gene: TRBV28; CDR3aa: CASSFWTDYGYTF; CDR3nt: TGTGCCAGCAGTTTCTGGACGGACTATGGCTACACCTTC
d_gene: TRBD1; j_gene: TRBJ2-2; abundance: few; v_gene: TRBV6-2/TRBV6-3; CDR3aa: CASESWGQGYTGELFF; CDR3nt: TGTGCCAGCGAGTCCTGGGGACAGGGGTATACCGGGGAGCTGTTTTTT
d_gene: TRBD2; j_gene: TRBJ2-7; abundance: few; v_gene: TRBV29-1; CDR3aa: CSVGLAGDWYEQYF; CDR3nt: TGCAGCGTTGGGCTAGCGGGAGATTGGTACGAGCAGTACTTC
d_gene: TRBD1; j_gene: TRBJ2-1; abundance: once; v_gene: TRBV7-6; CDR3aa: CASSSRDRSSYNEQFF; CDR3nt: TGTGCCAGCAGTTCGAGGGACAGGAGCTCCTACAATGAGCAGTTCTTC
d_gene: .; j_gene: TRBJ2-1; abundance: .; v_gene: TRBV4-3; CDR3aa: CASSQDLQMSYNEQFF; CDR3nt: TGCGCCAGCAGCCAAGATCTCCAGATGTCCTACAATGAGCAGTTCTTC
d_gene: TRBD2; j_gene: TRBJ2-7; abundance: many; v_gene: TRBV12-3/TRBV12-4; CDR3aa: CASSSGTSGRVSSYEQYF; CDR3nt: TGTGCCAGCAGTTCCGGGACTAGCGGGAGGGTTAGCTCCTACGAGCAGTACTTC
d_gene: TRBD1; j_gene: TRBJ2-7; abundance: .; v_gene: TRBV30; CDR3aa: CAWSAEQGSYEQYF; CDR3nt: TGTGCCTGGAGCGCCGAACAGGGGTCCTACGAGCAGTACTTC
d_gene: .; j_gene: TRBJ2-1; abundance: few; v_gene: TRBV6-1; CDR3aa: CASRTRVLGNEQFF; CDR3nt: TGTGCCAGCAGAACGAGGGTGTTGGGCAATGAGCAGTTCTTC
d_gene: .; j_gene: TRBJ2-3; abundance: .; v_gene: TRBV7-2; CDR3aa: CASSLGLGVTDTQYF; CDR3nt: TGTGCCAGCAGCTTAGGTCTAGGGGTCACAGATACGCAGTATTTT
d_gene: TRBD2; j_gene: TRBJ2-7; abundance: few; v_gene: TRBV4-2; CDR3aa: CASSLRGAGGPHEQYF; CDR3nt: TGTGCCAGCAGCCTAAGAGGGGCGGGAGGGCCCCACGAGCAGTACTTC
d_gene: TRBD2; j_gene: TRBJ2-3; abundance: few; v_gene: TRBV7-2; CDR3aa: CASSGTTGTSFTDTQYF; CDR3nt: TGTGCCAGCAGTGGGACTACCGGGACTTCCTTTACAGATACGCAGTATTTT
d_gene: .; j_gene: TRBJ2-2; abundance: few; v_gene: TRBV20-1; CDR3aa: CSACPGKPNTGELFF; CDR3nt: TGCAGTGCCTGCCCGGGGAAACCGAACACCGGGGAGCTGTTTTTT
d_gene: TRBD2; j_gene: TRBJ2-1; abundance: few; v_gene: TRBV24-1; CDR3aa: CATSDLRGTSGPSSYNEQFF; CDR3nt: TGTGCCACCAGTGATTTGCGGGGGACTAGCGGACCGAGCTCCTACAATGAGCAGTTCTTC
d_gene: TRBD1; j_gene: TRBJ1-1; abundance: many; v_gene: TRBV24-1; CDR3aa: CATRDRFMNTEAFF; CDR3nt: TGTGCCACCCGGGACAGATTCATGAACACTGAAGCTTTCTTT